This TCR beta chain derives from a study of metastatic and nonmetastatic thyroid tumors (dated by TCRdb to the early 2020s). Background for the entire study: The researchers compared repertoires between peripheral blood samples and tumor or nodule tissue samples from patients with malignant or benign thyroid disease. Study-wide conclusions, independent of this receptor: In both blood and tumor samples, malignant tumors were reported to have significantly higher TCR beta diversity than benign nodules.

Library method: PCR. The run used an Illumina HiSeq 4000. High-throughput sequencing was used to profile the TCR beta-chain CDR3 region of each patient. In the source study's methods: A classifier to discriminate distant-metastatic papillary thyroid cancer patients was built from CDR3 differences across clinicopathological groups. Repertoire diversity was assessed with the Shannon index, and tumor-blood repertoire similarity with the Morisita-Horn index. TCRdb reran the public reads through fastp at Q25 and MiXCR, keeping productive beta chains. For this entry, the V and J calls and clone size follow TCRdb and not the study's own pipeline. The sample table records some 38,000 clones; around a fifth of these occur just once. The ten largest clones capture around 18% of the sample. This clone has at least ten counts. Its antigen target is currently unknown. No clone much larger than this one lies a single base away; base qualities are absent.

None of the patients had been given any treatment before thyroid surgery. Using T-cell receptor beta sequencing, the study looked back at clinical samples from patients collected from 2012 to 2018. The germline V gene (reference sequence) gives CDR1 as LNHDA and CDR2 as SQIVND. The CDR3 has 13 amino acids, counting the end cysteine and phenylalanine. Solely the CDR3 DNA is kept, with 39 bases framed from the first base. Between the V and J ends, shortened by 2 bases and 1 base respectively, the junction contains 5 bases. The chain employs TRBV19 and TRBJ1-1, with the D gene not confidently named. Sequenced sample: blood. This receptor was identified in a female donor with papillary thyroid cancer or a benign thyroid nodule (not recorded which). Some clones in this sample may be carry-over from other donors' samples. The CDR3 has the sequence CASSITENTEAFF. Here is the DNA: TGTGCCAGTAGTATAACAGAGAACACTGAAGCTTTCTTT.